The rows below give T cell receptor beta chains drawn from one sample of a study of vaccination effects on CD4 cells after COVID-19. These TCRs are of unknown antigen specificity. The repertoire was sequenced with immunoSEQ multiplex PCR; TCRdb's copy has only in-frame clones and lacks some. The sample carries about 27,000 clones, roughly two thirds recorded once. The material sequenced was CD4+ T cells from PBMCs cultured with SARS-CoV-2 spike peptides, taken before COVID-19 vaccination. These TCRs come from a human donor who received a COVID-19 vaccine. Each CDR3 is given with its conserved first and last residue. Fields, in order: J gene, D gene, V gene, clone size, CDR3 DNA, CDR3 protein. D genes are given only for firm matches. Only part of the rows carry a size: once, few, many, or a class if the clone is expanded.

J gene: TRBJ2-7; D gene: TRBD2; V gene: TRBV11-2; clone size: .; CDR3 DNA: TGTGCCAGCAGCTCCCGACTAGCGGGGGGACTCTACGAGCAGTACTTC; CDR3 protein: CASSSRLAGGLYEQYF
J gene: TRBJ2-5; D gene: .; V gene: TRBV7-8; clone size: .; CDR3 DNA: TGTGCCAGCAGAACCGGGCCATCGAGAACACAAGAGACCCAGTACTTC; CDR3 protein: CASRTGPSRTQETQYF
J gene: TRBJ1-1; D gene: .; V gene: TRBV6-5; clone size: few; CDR3 DNA: TGTGCCAGCAGTTATAGGTCAGAAGCTTTCTTT; CDR3 protein: CASSYRSEAFF
J gene: TRBJ2-7; D gene: .; V gene: TRBV12-3/TRBV12-4; clone size: few; CDR3 DNA: TGTGCCAGCAGTTTGAGACGTATGGGCGAGCAGTACTTC; CDR3 protein: CASSLRRMGEQYF
J gene: TRBJ1-2; D gene: .; V gene: TRBV7-6; clone size: few; CDR3 DNA: TGTGCCAGCAGCTTTAAATTAGGGGGGGCCTATTACTATGGCTACACCTTC; CDR3 protein: CASSFKLGGAYYYGYTF
J gene: TRBJ1-2; D gene: .; V gene: TRBV19; clone size: .; CDR3 DNA: TGTGCCAGTAGTATATTGTACATAGGACGCGACAAAGACTATGGCTACACCTTC; CDR3 protein: CASSILYIGRDKDYGYTF
J gene: TRBJ1-5; D gene: .; V gene: TRBV13; clone size: .; CDR3 DNA: TGTGCCAGCAGCTTAAGGTTATCTAGCAATCAGCCCCAGCATTTT; CDR3 protein: CASSLRLSSNQPQHF
J gene: TRBJ2-7; D gene: TRBD1; V gene: TRBV6-5; clone size: few; CDR3 DNA: TGTGCCAGCAAGACAGGGGGAATCCACGAGCAGTACTTC; CDR3 protein: CASKTGGIHEQYF
J gene: TRBJ1-2; D gene: .; V gene: TRBV20-1; clone size: .; CDR3 DNA: TGCAGTGCGTCCGATCGCTATGGCTACACCTTC; CDR3 protein: CSASDRYGYTF
J gene: TRBJ1-5; D gene: TRBD1; V gene: TRBV2; clone size: .; CDR3 DNA: TGTGCCAGCAGTGATGGTACAGGGGGCAATCAGCCCCAGCATTTT; CDR3 protein: CASSDGTGGNQPQHF
J gene: TRBJ2-2; D gene: .; V gene: TRBV5-1; clone size: few; CDR3 DNA: TGCGCCAGCAGCTTTCAGGGCTCGGACACCGGGGAGCTGTTTTTT; CDR3 protein: CASSFQGSDTGELFF
J gene: TRBJ2-7; D gene: .; V gene: TRBV7-8; clone size: .; CDR3 DNA: TGTGCCAGCAGCCCGAAAAGGGAGCGGAAGTACGAGCAGTACTTC; CDR3 protein: CASSPKRERKYEQYF
J gene: TRBJ2-3; D gene: TRBD2; V gene: TRBV27; clone size: .; CDR3 DNA: TGTGCCAGCAGTTTATCAGAGCGGGGGCCAGATACGCAGTATTTT; CDR3 protein: CASSLSERGPDTQYF
J gene: TRBJ2-7; D gene: .; V gene: TRBV2; clone size: .; CDR3 DNA: TGTGCCAGCAGTGAAAACAGGGCCCACTACGAGCAGTACTTC; CDR3 protein: CASSENRAHYEQYF
J gene: TRBJ1-4; D gene: .; V gene: TRBV19; clone size: .; CDR3 DNA: TGTGCCAGTAGTCCTCACCCCCCCGCAGGGCTGAGAGAAAAACTGTTTTTT; CDR3 protein: CASSPHPPAGLREKLFF
J gene: TRBJ1-2; D gene: TRBD1; V gene: TRBV6-6; clone size: .; CDR3 DNA: TGTGCCAGCAGATCGACAGGGGAGGATGGCTACACCTTC; CDR3 protein: CASRSTGEDGYTF
J gene: TRBJ1-2; D gene: .; V gene: TRBV6-5; clone size: .; CDR3 DNA: TGTGCCAGCAGCCATAACCGGGGCTACACCTTC; CDR3 protein: CASSHNRGYTF
J gene: TRBJ1-5; D gene: .; V gene: TRBV5-1; clone size: .; CDR3 DNA: TGCGCCAGCAGCGTGAACAGTGGGCTCGGTCAGCCCCAGCATTTT; CDR3 protein: CASSVNSGLGQPQHF
J gene: TRBJ1-5; D gene: TRBD1; V gene: TRBV19; clone size: .; CDR3 DNA: TGTGCCAGTAGCCACCGAGGGGACAGGGGCAATCAGCCCCAGCATTTT; CDR3 protein: CASSHRGDRGNQPQHF
J gene: TRBJ1-6; D gene: .; V gene: TRBV15; clone size: .; CDR3 DNA: TGTGCCACCCAATTGGACAGATGGAATTCACCCCTCCACTTT; CDR3 protein: CATQLDRWNSPLHF
J gene: TRBJ1-3; D gene: TRBD1; V gene: TRBV19; clone size: .; CDR3 DNA: TGTGCCAGTAGTACGCTACCGGGACAGGGAAACACCATATATTTT; CDR3 protein: CASSTLPGQGNTIYF
J gene: TRBJ1-2; D gene: .; V gene: TRBV29-1; clone size: .; CDR3 DNA: TGCAGCGTTGAGGTGGCCGATAACTATGGCTACACCTTC; CDR3 protein: CSVEVADNYGYTF
J gene: TRBJ2-7; D gene: .; V gene: TRBV5-6; clone size: .; CDR3 DNA: TGTGCCAGCAGCCCTTTTCAGGGACCCGGTCCCTACGAGCAGTACTTC; CDR3 protein: CASSPFQGPGPYEQYF
J gene: TRBJ2-7; D gene: TRBD2; V gene: TRBV19; clone size: .; CDR3 DNA: TGTGCCAGTACCCGCGGGTCTGGGGGAGCTAGCGGGATTAGCTCCTACGAGCAGTACTTC; CDR3 protein: CASTRGSGGASGISSYEQYF
J gene: TRBJ2-5; D gene: TRBD2; V gene: TRBV7-9; clone size: .; CDR3 DNA: TGTGCCAGCAGTCTTAGAGGGGCGGGGGGGCGAGAGACCCAGTACTTC; CDR3 protein: CASSLRGAGGRETQYF
J gene: TRBJ2-7; D gene: .; V gene: TRBV19; clone size: .; CDR3 DNA: TGTGCCAGTAGTATAGATCTCGGCTACGAGCAGTACTTC; CDR3 protein: CASSIDLGYEQYF
J gene: TRBJ2-5; D gene: TRBD1; V gene: TRBV5-1; clone size: .; CDR3 DNA: TGCGCCAGCAGCCTCCGGGACAGGGGCCGGACCCAGTACTTC; CDR3 protein: CASSLRDRGRTQYF
J gene: TRBJ2-7; D gene: .; V gene: TRBV6-5; clone size: .; CDR3 DNA: TGTGCCAGCAGTTACTCGATGCTTGGGTCCTACGAGCAGTACTTC; CDR3 protein: CASSYSMLGSYEQYF
J gene: TRBJ2-7; D gene: .; V gene: TRBV7-9; clone size: .; CDR3 DNA: TGTGCCAGCAGCTTAGGAACAGGCTGGTTGGTAACCTACGAGCAGTACTTC; CDR3 protein: CASSLGTGWLVTYEQYF
J gene: TRBJ2-2; D gene: .; V gene: TRBV27; clone size: .; CDR3 DNA: TGTGCCAGCAGGGTCACAGGGTATGGGACCGGGGAGCTGTTTTTT; CDR3 protein: CASRVTGYGTGELFF
J gene: TRBJ2-3; D gene: .; V gene: TRBV19; clone size: .; CDR3 DNA: TGTGCCAGTAGCCGAGGACTACCCACGCATACGCAGTATTTT; CDR3 protein: CASSRGLPTHTQYF
J gene: TRBJ2-2; D gene: TRBD1; V gene: TRBV5-6; clone size: few; CDR3 DNA: TGTGCCAGCAGCCCTAACAGGGGGCAACTGTTTTTT; CDR3 protein: CASSPNRGQLFF
J gene: TRBJ2-5; D gene: .; V gene: TRBV30; clone size: .; CDR3 DNA: TGTGCCTGGCAAACAGGGATTGGGGAGACCCAGTACTTC; CDR3 protein: CAWQTGIGETQYF
J gene: TRBJ2-2; D gene: TRBD2; V gene: TRBV2; clone size: large; CDR3 DNA: TGTGCCAGCAGGCCCTCAGCGGGGGGGTGGTTCGGGGAGCTGTTTTTT; CDR3 protein: CASRPSAGGWFGELFF
J gene: TRBJ1-2; D gene: TRBD1; V gene: TRBV5-1; clone size: .; CDR3 DNA: TGCGCCAGCAGCGGGGACAGGGTAGCTGGCTACACCTTC; CDR3 protein: CASSGDRVAGYTF
J gene: TRBJ2-2; D gene: TRBD1; V gene: TRBV18; clone size: .; CDR3 DNA: TGTGCCAGCTCACCGGGGGACAGGAACACCGGGGAGCTGTTTTTT; CDR3 protein: CASSPGDRNTGELFF